This paragraph covers one T cell receptor beta chain sequence. Those enrolled, adults aged roughly 18 to 89 years, came from about 24 US areas. Participant-reported clinical history was the basis for cohort assignment. The method was immunoSEQ multiplex PCR; TCRdb's version includes in-frame clones alone and lacks a portion of them. The sample holds hundreds of thousands of clones, approximately 88% seen once. Trimming at V came to 3 bases and at J to 2 bases, leaving 12 bases not matched to a gene. The germline gives CDR1 WSHSY, CDR2 SAAADI. CDR3 length equals 17 residues. The data stem from a study of blood T cell repertoires in COVID-19. Study-level background: Acute-phase and convalescent COVID-19 samples originated in the United States, Italy and Spain. Sources were T cells, B-cell-depleted T cells, or PBMCs; the material itself was cDNA or gDNA.

Sequencing used PBMCs or T cells enriched from blood (not recorded which). This chain connects TRBV10-2 to TRBJ1-1; 7 nucleotides agree with TRBD1. The receptor's source is a middle-aged woman with acute COVID-19. This chain's CDR3 is CASSDMEDRVFNTEAFF. In nucleotides, the CDR3 is TGCGCCAGCAGTGATATGGAAGACAGGGTCTTTAACACTGAAGCTTTCTTT.